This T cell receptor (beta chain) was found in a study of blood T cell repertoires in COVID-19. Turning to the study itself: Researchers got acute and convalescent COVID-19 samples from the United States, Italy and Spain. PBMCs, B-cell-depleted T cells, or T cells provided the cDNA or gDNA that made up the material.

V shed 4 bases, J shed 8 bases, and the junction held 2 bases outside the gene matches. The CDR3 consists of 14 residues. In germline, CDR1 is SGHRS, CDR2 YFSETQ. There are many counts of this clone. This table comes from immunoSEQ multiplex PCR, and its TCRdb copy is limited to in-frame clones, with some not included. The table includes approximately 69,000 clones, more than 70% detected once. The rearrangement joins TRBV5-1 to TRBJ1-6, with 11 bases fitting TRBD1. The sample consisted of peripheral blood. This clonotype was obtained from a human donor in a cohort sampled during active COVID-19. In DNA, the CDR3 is TGCGCCAGCAGCCAGGGACAGGGGGATTCACCCCTCCACTTT. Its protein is CASSQGQGDSPLHF.